These 11 T cell receptor beta chains came from one sample sequenced in a study of control samples from healthy donors and cancer patients. Some clones are missing from TCRdb's copy, which holds only in-frame ones; the method was immunoSEQ multiplex PCR. The sample yields tens of thousands of clones, approximately 90% seen once. Material for sequencing was PBMCs. The receptors were gathered from a man in his 60s with colorectal cancer.

The chain couples TRBV5-8 to TRBJ1-6; TRBD1 aligns across 8 bases. The CDR3 has 16 amino acids. V trimming: 1 base; J trimming: 7 bases; junction bases outside the gene matches: 7. The germline V gene encodes CDR1 SGHTS and CDR2 YDEGEE. Here the CDR3 reads CASSLLRQGYNSPLHF. DNA for the CDR3: TGTGCCAGCAGCTTGTTAAGACAGGGGTACAATTCACCCCTCCACTTT.

This clone was counted a single time. The chain uses TRBV3-1 (or the pseudogene TRBV3-2) and TRBJ2-2; possible D gene TRBD1, 5 bases. Looked up from germline, CDR1 is LGHDT and CDR2 is YNNKEL (reference sequence). The CDR3 has 17 residues. The V and J ends lost 3 bases and 1 base respectively, with 15 bases between them. In DNA form, the CDR3 reads TGTGCCAGCAGCCACGCCCGGGCCCAGGGGAACACCGGGGAGCTGTTTTTT. As protein: CASSHARAQGNTGELFF.

V usage is TRBV2 and J usage is TRBJ1-4; the D gene is possibly TRBD1 (6 bases). CDR1 and CDR2 from the germline V gene are SNHLY and FYNNEI. V was pared by 6 bases and J by 6 bases, with 17 bases between. The CDR3 contains 15 residues. The CDR3 loop reads CASSLKGGKDEKLFF. The CDR3 DNA reads TGTGCCAGCAGCCTAAAAGGGGGGAAGGATGAAAAACTGTTTTTT.

The chain uses TRBV2 and TRBJ1-1; unclear D gene. The germline V and J ends were trimmed by 4 bases and 7 bases, with 4 bases remaining between them. This CDR3 spans 10 amino acids. Germline loops: CDR1 SNHLY, CDR2 FYNNEI. DNA for the CDR3: TGTGCCAGCAGTGTAGGTGAAGCTTTCTTT. It specifies CASSVGEAFF.

The genes are TRBV12-5 and TRBJ2-2; 10 bases match TRBD1. With V trimmed by 3 bases and J by 3 bases, 4 bases remained unmatched. The CDR3 has 16 amino acids. CDR1 LGHNT and CDR2 FRNRAP come from the germline V gene. CDR3 coding DNA: TGTGCTAGTGGTTTCCCGGGACAGGGGTACACCGGGGAGCTGTTTTTT. Its protein product is CASGFPGQGYTGELFF.

The gene calls are TRBV5-1 and TRBJ2-1, with D uncertain. The CDR3 extends over 13 amino acids. V was shortened by 4 bases and J by 7 bases, with 12 bases between the two germline ends. The V gene's germline CDR1 is SGHRS and CDR2 YFSETQ. The CDR3 DNA reads TGCGCCAGCAGCCTAAGACGCAATAATGAGCAGTTCTTC. This gives the protein CASSLRRNNEQFF.

The rearrangement joins TRBV9 to TRBJ2-1; D is perhaps TRBD1 (6 bases). V was trimmed by 4 bases and J by 12 bases, leaving 17 bases between them. Germline assignment: CDR1 SGDLS and CDR2 YYNGEE. This CDR3 is built from 13 residues. The CDR3 DNA sequence: TGTGCCAGCAGCCCCTTGACAGGTAGTGGGCAGTTCTTC. This codes for CASSPLTGSGQFF.

The chain recombines TRBV7-3 with TRBJ1-2, with unresolved D. V was trimmed by 4 bases and J by 6 bases, leaving 9 bases between them. The V gene's germline CDR1 is SGHTA and CDR2 FQGTGA. This CDR3 is built from 12 residues. The CDR3 region is CASSSSLNGYTF. The CDR3 bases are TGTGCCAGCAGCTCCTCCCTTAATGGCTACACCTTC.

This sequence joins TRBV7-9 and TRBJ1-1; TRBD1 agrees at 10 bases. The CDR3 totals 15 residues. V lost 2 bases and J lost 8; bases outside the gene matches: 8. Germline V gene data show CDR1 as SEHNR and CDR2 as FQNEAQ (reference sequence). In DNA, the CDR3 is TGTGCCAGCAGCTTACACGGACAGGGGGGAGAAGAAGCTTTCTTT. Protein sequence: CASSLHGQGGEEAFF. The full variable domain, completed using reference TRBV7-9 and TRBJ1-1, is DTGVSQNPRHKITKRGQNVTFRCDPISEHNRLYWYRQTLGQGPEFLTYFQNEAQLEKSRLLSDRFSAERPKGSFSTLEIQRTEQGDSAMYLCASSLHGQGGEEAFFGQGTRLTVV.

V and J are TRBV2 and TRBJ2-1, with TRBD2 matching over 9 bases. CDR3 size: 14 residues. J lost 5 bases, V lost 5 bases, and 4 bases had no gene match. Germline CDR1 SNHLY, CDR2 FYNNEI. In DNA, the CDR3 is TGTGCCAGCAGTCGGCTAGCGGGGAACAATGAGCAGTTCTTC. Its translation: CASSRLAGNNEQFF.

The rearrangement joins TRBV3-1 (or the pseudogene TRBV3-2) to TRBJ1-1, with a possible D match to TRBD1 (6 bases). Trimming cost V 2 bases and J 3 bases, with 13 bases left between them. There are 15 residues in the CDR3. In germline, CDR1 is LGHDT, CDR2 YNNKEL (reference sequence). The CDR3 protein is CASSQSGGRDTEAFF. CDR3 nucleotide sequence: TGTGCCAGCAGCCAATCCGGGGGCAGGGACACTGAAGCTTTCTTT.